This TCR beta chain stems from a study of cytomegalovirus exposure and HLA in healthy donors. PCR amplification relied on 60 Vbeta primers (plus 13 Jbeta primers). This table comes from immunoSEQ multiplex PCR, and its TCRdb copy is limited to in-frame clones, with some not included. The top ten clones hold more than 2.5% of a sample with about 140,000 clones, 75% of them seen once. Study conclusions and caveats: Most subjects had HLA-A and HLA-B alleles reportedly predicted accurately by TCR beta sequences.

This clone came up once. Its antigen is still unknown. The clonotype comes from a man in his forties or fifties in good health and CMV-seronegative. The sample taken for sequencing was PBMCs.

Here the CDR3 DNA reads TGTGCCAGCAGCGTAGTGGACAGGGCCTACGAGCAGTACTTC. As protein: CASSVVDRAYEQYF. The chain has TRBV9 and TRBJ2-7; 8 bases are a match to TRBD1. The V gene end was trimmed by 0 bases and the J gene end by 2 bases; junction bases not matched to a gene: 1. CDR1 and CDR2 (germline): SGDLS, YYNGEE. The CDR3 is 14 amino acids. Supplemented by reference TRBV9 and TRBJ2-7, the full variable domain reads DSGVTQTPKHLITATGQRVTLRCSPRSGDLSVYWYQQSLDQGLQFLIQYYNGEERAKGNILERFSAQQFPDLHSELNLSSLELGDSALYFCASSVVDRAYEQYFGPGTRLTVT.